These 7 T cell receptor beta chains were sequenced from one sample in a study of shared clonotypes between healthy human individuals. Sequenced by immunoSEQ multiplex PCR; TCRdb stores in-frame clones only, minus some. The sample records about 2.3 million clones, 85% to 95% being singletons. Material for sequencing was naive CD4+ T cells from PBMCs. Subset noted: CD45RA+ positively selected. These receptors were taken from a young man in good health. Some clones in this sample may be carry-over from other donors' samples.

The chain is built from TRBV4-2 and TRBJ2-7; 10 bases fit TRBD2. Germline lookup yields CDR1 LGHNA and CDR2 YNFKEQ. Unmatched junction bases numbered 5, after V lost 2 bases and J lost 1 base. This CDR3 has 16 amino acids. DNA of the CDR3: TGTGCCAGCAGCCAACTCTTAGCGGGGGGTTCCTACGAGCAGTACTTC. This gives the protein CASSQLLAGGSYEQYF.

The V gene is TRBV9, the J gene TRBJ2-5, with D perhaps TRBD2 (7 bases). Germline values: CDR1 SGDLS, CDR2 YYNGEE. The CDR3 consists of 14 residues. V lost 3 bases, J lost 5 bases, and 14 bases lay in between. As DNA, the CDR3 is TGTGCCAGCAGCGCCTGGGGGGGCGAGGAGACCCAGTACTTC. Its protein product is CASSAWGGEETQYF.

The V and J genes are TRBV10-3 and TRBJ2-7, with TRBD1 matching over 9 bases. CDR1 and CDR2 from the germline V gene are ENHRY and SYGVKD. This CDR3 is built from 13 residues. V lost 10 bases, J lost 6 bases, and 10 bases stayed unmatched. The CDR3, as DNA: TGTGCCACCACCCGACAGGGGGACGGCGAGCAGTACTTC. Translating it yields CATTRQGDGEQYF.

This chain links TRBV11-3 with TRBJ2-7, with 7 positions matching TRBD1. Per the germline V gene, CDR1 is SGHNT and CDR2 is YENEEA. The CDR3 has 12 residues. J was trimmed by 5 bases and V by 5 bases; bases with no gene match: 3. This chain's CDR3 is CASSRGQHEQYF. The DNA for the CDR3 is TGTGCCAGCAGCAGGGGACAGCACGAGCAGTACTTC.

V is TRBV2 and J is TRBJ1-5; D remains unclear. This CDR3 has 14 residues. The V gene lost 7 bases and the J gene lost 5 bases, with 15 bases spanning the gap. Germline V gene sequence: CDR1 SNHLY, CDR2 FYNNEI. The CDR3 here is CASTQAGRYQPQHF. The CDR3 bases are TGTGCCAGCACCCAGGCCGGGAGGTATCAGCCCCAGCATTTT.

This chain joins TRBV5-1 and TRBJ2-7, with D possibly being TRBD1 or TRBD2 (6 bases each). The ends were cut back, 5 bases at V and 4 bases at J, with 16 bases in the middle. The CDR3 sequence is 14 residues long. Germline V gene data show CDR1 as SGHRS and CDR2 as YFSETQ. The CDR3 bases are TGCGCCAGCAGACTACAGGGTGGGACTTACGAGCAGTACTTC. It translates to CASRLQGGTYEQYF.

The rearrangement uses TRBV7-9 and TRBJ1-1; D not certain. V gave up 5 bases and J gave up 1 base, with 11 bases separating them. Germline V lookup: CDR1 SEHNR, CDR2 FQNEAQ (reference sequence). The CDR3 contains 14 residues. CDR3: CASSKGSGNTEAFF. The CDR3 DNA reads TGTGCCAGCAGCAAAGGTAGCGGGAACACTGAAGCTTTCTTT.